This paragraph covers one T cell receptor beta chain sequence. This clonotype was recorded at least ten times. Its antigen remains unidentified. Base qualities were left out, and no much larger clone turns up one base away. Total RNA was extracted from unfractionated whole blood that had been collected in Tempus Blood RNA tubes. About five healthy volunteers served as TCR sequencing controls and were bled at day 0, 2 weeks and 6 weeks. The record originates from a study of human T cells and chemical hapten exposure (TCRdb year 2021). With respect to the entire study: Libraries were pooled for sequencing, and per-sample TCR yields varied mainly because of small differences in library volumes within the pool. From each blood RNA sample, both TCR alpha and TCR beta chains were sequenced. This study followed changes in the peripheral blood TCR repertoire in vivo during primary and secondary sensitization of alopecia patients to the hapten diphenylcyclopropenone (DPC).

The library relied on 5' RACE. Instrument on record: Illumina MiSeq. Library preparation attached unique molecular identifiers to individual cDNA molecules for quantitative, reproducible TCR counting. For the original study's pipeline: A median of approximately 100,000 TCRs per sample was observed, with a range of 23,224 to 690,600. V, J and CDR3 annotation of the TCR reads was performed with the Decombinator software suite. For the PS versus PT1 abundance plots, all samples were subsampled to the same number of TCRs (28,000). Expanded TCRs were defined as absent before sensitization and observed at least eight times at the 2-week time point. The public reads were run again by TCRdb, first through fastp at Q25 and then through MiXCR, and only productive beta chains were kept. Each entry merges the rows of one CDR3 protein and shows their most common DNA and genes. TCRdb's processing, not the authors', yielded these V and J calls. The sample table records about 140,000 distinct CDR3 sequences; around 4% of these occur just once. The ten largest clones represent around 1.5% of the sample.

Study-wide conclusions, independent of this receptor: Repeated subsampling changed both the strength of the expansion versus patch-test correlation and the threshold at which the correlation became significant. DPC sensitization did not change the number of TCRs with a frequency above 1 in 1000, and there was no evidence of changes in global repertoire structure.

The CDR3 sequence holds 16 residues, the cysteine and phenylalanine included. Only CDR3 DNA is held: 48 bases, read in frame from base 1. CDR1 and CDR2, per the germline V gene, are MDHEN and SYDVKM. Cut back by 3 bases and 10 bases, the V and J ends lie 19 bases apart. This receptor was obtained from a female donor in good health. The sequence links TRBV28 to TRBJ1-6, and possibly TRBD1, on 6 matching bases. The DNA sequence is TGTGCCAGCAGTTTCCTTCTTACAGGGTCAGAATCACCCCTCCACTTT. This encodes CASSFLLTGSESPLHF. This CDR3, with the reference TRBV28 and TRBJ1-6 proteins standing in past its ends, gives the full variable domain DVKVTQSSRYLVKRTGEKVFLECVQDMDHENMFWYRQDPGLGLRLIYFSYDVKMKEKGDIPEGYSVSREKKERFSLILESASTNQTSMYLCASSFLLTGSESPLHFGNGTRLTVT.